Each of the 29 T cell receptor beta chains below was sequenced from the same sample in a study of cytomegalovirus exposure and HLA in healthy donors. The primer mix had 60 Vbeta and 13 Jbeta primers. Using immunoSEQ multiplex PCR, the repertoire was profiled, and TCRdb retains in-frame clones only, with some absent. The sample yields around 98,000 clones, roughly 79% seen once. Sequenced material: PBMCs. Receptor source: a woman aged 40 to 50 in good health and CMV-seronegative.

The chain couples TRBV29-1 to TRBJ2-2; D gene unclear. V was pared by 4 bases and J by 6 bases, with 3 bases between. The CDR3 spans 10 residues. Germline CDR1 SQVTM, CDR2 ANQGSEA. The CDR3 sequence: CSVAAGELFF. CDR3 nucleotides: TGCAGCGTTGCGGCCGGGGAGCTGTTTTTT.

The J gene is TRBJ2-7, the V gene TRBV6-5; TRBD2 matches at 11 bases. With 0 bases clipped from V and 3 bases from J, the junction kept 4 bases outside the gene matches. CDR3 length equals 16 residues. Germline values: CDR1 MNHEY, CDR2 SVGAGI. The CDR3 sequence: CASSYSIAGGYYEQYF. The CDR3 nucleotides read TGTGCCAGCAGTTACTCGATAGCGGGGGGGTACTACGAGCAGTACTTC.

J is TRBJ2-1 and V is TRBV6-1; the match to TRBD1 covers 9 bases. The junction had 5 bases not matched to a gene; V was cut back by 5 bases and J by 3 bases. The CDR3 totals 15 residues. Looked up from germline, CDR1 is MNHNS and CDR2 is SASEGT. This chain's CDR3 is CASSRDRGVYNEQFF. In DNA form, the CDR3 reads TGTGCCAGCAGTCGAGACAGGGGGGTCTACAATGAGCAGTTCTTC.

The V call is TRBV6-1, the J call TRBJ1-1; TRBD1 matches at 10 bases. This CDR3 has 14 amino acids. CDR1 MNHNS and CDR2 SASEGT come from the germline V gene. Trimming at V came to 7 bases and at J to 6 bases, leaving 8 bases not matched to a gene. CDR3 coding DNA: TGTGCCAGCAACGTTGACAGGGGGCTGTCTGAAGCTTTCTTT. Translated, it gives CASNVDRGLSEAFF.

The chain combines TRBV6-5 with TRBJ1-2; D is ambiguous. Germline V gene lookup returns CDR1 MNHEY and CDR2 SVGAGI. The CDR3 has 16 amino acids. V lost 2 bases and J 1 base, leaving 14 bases between the germline ends. CDR3 sequence: CASSYGSGRVNYGYTF. As DNA, the CDR3 is TGTGCCAGCAGTTACGGGTCCGGCCGGGTTAACTATGGCTACACCTTC.

V and J are TRBV30 and TRBJ2-1, with D perhaps matching TRBD2 (5 bases). Germline CDR1 and CDR2: GTSNPN and SVGIG (reference sequence). V was clipped by 8 bases and J by 0 bases, with 11 bases between them. This CDR3 region has 13 residues. DNA of the CDR3: TGTGCCAGAGCTAGCATCTCCTACAATGAGCAGTTCTTC. It yields the protein CARASISYNEQFF.

The rearrangement links TRBV15 to TRBJ2-1; D possibly corresponds to TRBD1 (5 bases). Looked up from germline, CDR1 is LNHNV and CDR2 is YYDKDF (reference sequence). V was cut by 0 bases and J by 8 bases, with 14 bases left in between. This CDR3 region has 15 residues. CDR3 amino acids: CATSRERTRTDEQFF. The CDR3 bases are TGTGCCACCAGCAGAGAAAGGACACGGACGGATGAGCAGTTCTTC.

V usage is TRBV5-4 and J usage is TRBJ2-6, with D unresolved. The CDR3 totals 13 residues. Trimming shortened V by 3 bases and J by 3 bases, and 4 bases separated the two germline ends. Germline CDR1 is SGHNT and CDR2 is YYREEE (reference sequence). CDR3 residues: CASSSYGANVLTF. As DNA, the CDR3 is TGTGCCAGCAGCTCCTATGGGGCCAACGTCCTGACTTTC.

This chain uses TRBV19 with TRBJ2-2, with 7 bases lining up with TRBD1. This CDR3 spans 15 amino acids. Losses at the gene ends were 6 bases for V and 2 bases for J; bases not matched to a gene: 6. Germline assignment: CDR1 LNHDA and CDR2 SQIVND (reference sequence). The CDR3 reads CASRFDRANTGELFF. The CDR3 DNA reads as TGTGCCAGTAGATTCGACAGGGCAAACACCGGGGAGCTGTTTTTT.

This rearrangement joins TRBV6-1 to TRBJ2-1; perhaps TRBD2 as D (5 bases). The CDR3 is made up of 13 amino acids. Germline values: CDR1 MNHNS, CDR2 SASEGT. V dropped 6 bases and J dropped 12 bases, with 18 bases sitting between them. The CDR3 sequence: CASRHEEAGTQFF. Here the CDR3 DNA reads TGTGCCAGCAGACATGAGGAGGCGGGTACGCAGTTCTTC.

J is TRBJ1-2 and V is TRBV6-1; 7 bases are shared with TRBD1. Per germline, CDR1 MNHNS and CDR2 SASEGT. Losses at the gene ends were 4 bases for V and 8 bases for J; bases not matched to a gene: 4. The CDR3 is 12 amino acids. CDR3: CASSGQGRGYTF. In DNA, the CDR3 is TGTGCCAGCAGTGGACAGGGCAGAGGCTACACCTTC.

This clone has a handful of counts. CDR3 nucleotide sequence: TGTGCCAGCAGCCCTCGGGACAGGGCAACTGAAGCTTTCTTT. Translation: CASSPRDRATEAFF. The J gene is TRBJ1-1, the V gene TRBV27; 9 bases align to TRBD1. Germline V gene lookup returns CDR1 MNHEY and CDR2 SMNVEV (reference sequence). The J segment lost 5 bases and the V segment lost 6 bases, leaving 7 bases of the junction unmatched. This CDR3 has 14 amino acids.

The chain is built from TRBV19 and TRBJ1-1; TRBD1 might be the D (5 bases). The CDR3 extends over 14 amino acids. The germline V and J ends were trimmed by 5 bases and 3 bases, with 13 bases remaining between them. Germline V gene sequence: CDR1 LNHDA, CDR2 SQIVND (reference sequence). DNA of the CDR3: TGTGCCAGTAGTCCCAGGGTCGTGGACACTGAAGCTTTCTTT. Protein: CASSPRVVDTEAFF. Looking up the rest from reference TRBV19 and TRBJ1-1 gives the full variable domain: DGGITQSPKYLFRKEGQNVTLSCEQNLNHDAMYWYRQDPGQGLRLIYYSQIVNDFQKGDIAEGYSVSREKKESFPLTVTSAQKNPTAFYLCASSPRVVDTEAFFGQGTRLTVV.

This chain connects TRBV30 to TRBJ2-3; 7 positions agree with TRBD1. Looked up from germline, CDR1 is GTSNPN and CDR2 is SVGIG (reference sequence). Trimming removed 2 bases from V and 5 bases from J; junction bases left unmatched: 4. The CDR3 runs 13 residues. CDR3 residues: CAWSTGDGDTQYF. For the CDR3, the DNA is TGTGCCTGGAGTACAGGGGACGGAGATACGCAGTATTTT.

The V call is TRBV7-6, the J call TRBJ2-5; D call uncertain. Germline V CDR1 and CDR2: SGHVS, FNYEAQ. V dropped 3 bases and J dropped 2 bases, with 7 bases sitting between them. This CDR3 is 13 amino acids long. The CDR3 coding sequence is TGTGCCAGCAGCTTGGCCAGACAAGAGACCCAGTACTTC. Translating gives CASSLARQETQYF.

The genes are TRBV6-1 and TRBJ2-7; TRBD1 agrees at 7 bases. Trimming at V came to 7 bases and at J to 5 bases, leaving 11 bases not matched to a gene. Germline V CDR1 and CDR2: MNHNS, SASEGT. This CDR3 contains 14 residues. This chain's CDR3 is CASTLRQGPNEQYF. The CDR3 DNA is TGTGCCAGCACCCTCCGACAGGGCCCCAACGAGCAGTACTTC.

The V and J genes are TRBV19 and TRBJ1-1; possible D gene TRBD1, 6 bases. This CDR3 has 15 amino acids. Germline loops: CDR1 LNHDA, CDR2 SQIVND (reference sequence). Trimming took off 9 bases at V and 4 bases at J, with 21 bases between the two ends. CDR3 region: CASGNQFQGGTEAFF. The DNA for the CDR3 is TGTGCCAGCGGGAATCAGTTTCAAGGGGGCACTGAAGCTTTCTTT.

The chain joins TRBV27 to TRBJ2-5; TRBD1 might be the D (5 bases). V lost 5 bases, J lost 5 bases, and 12 bases lay in between. The CDR3 has 13 residues. The germline V gene has CDR1 MNHEY and CDR2 SMNVEV (reference sequence). The chain's CDR3 is CASSPQGDETQYF. CDR3 in DNA: TGTGCCAGCAGTCCACAAGGGGATGAGACCCAGTACTTC.

The gene calls are TRBV4-3 and TRBJ2-1; D is ambiguous. Germline CDR1 is LGHNA and CDR2 is YSLEER. The CDR3 has 14 amino acids. V was trimmed by 1 base and J by 9 bases, leaving 13 bases between them. CDR3 in DNA: TGCGCCAGCAGCCAAGGAGGATTGTCGGGTGAGCAGTTCTTC. Protein sequence: CASSQGGLSGEQFF.

The chain links TRBV5-6 to TRBJ1-1; perhaps TRBD1 as D (6 bases). Trimming pared 5 bases from V and 5 bases from J, leaving 19 bases between. Germline assignment: CDR1 SGHDT and CDR2 YYEEEE. CDR3 length equals 15 residues. DNA for the CDR3: TGTGCCAGCAGTTCCCTCCGGGACAAGATAACTGAAGCTTTCTTT. It encodes CASSSLRDKITEAFF.

V gene TRBV7-9 combines with J gene TRBJ2-3; D is possibly TRBD1 (5 bases). Trimming stripped 4 bases from V and 5 bases from J, with 10 bases between. The CDR3 is 13 residues long. The V gene's germline CDR1 is SEHNR and CDR2 FQNEAQ (reference sequence). Written as DNA, the CDR3 is TGTGCCAGCAGCTATCCGACAGAAGATACGCAGTATTTT. Its protein is CASSYPTEDTQYF.

The chain couples TRBV25-1 to TRBJ1-4, with D perhaps TRBD1 (5 bases). CDR1 and CDR2 from the germline V gene are MGHDK and SYGVNS. V gave up 5 bases and J gave up 8 bases, with 12 bases separating them. The CDR3 loop spans 13 amino acids. The CDR3 sequence is CASSYRSGEKLFF. The CDR3 nucleotides read TGTGCCAGCAGTTACAGATCAGGGGAAAAACTGTTTTTT.

The J gene is TRBJ2-3, the V gene TRBV5-4; D remains ambiguous. The CDR3 sequence is 12 residues long. The germline CDR1 and CDR2 sequences are SGHNT and YYREEE (reference sequence). The ends were cut back, 4 bases at V and 5 bases at J, with 8 bases in the middle. The CDR3 nucleotides are TGTGCCAGCAGCACTGGCGGAGATACGCAGTATTTT. Translation gives CASSTGGDTQYF.

J is TRBJ1-1 and V is TRBV7-2; D is undetermined. The CDR3 spans 13 residues. V was clipped by 1 base and J by 1 base, with 4 bases between them. CDR1 is SGHTA, CDR2 FQGNSA, per germline. CDR3 sequence reads: CASSLGRNTEAFF. In DNA form, the CDR3 reads TGTGCCAGCAGCTTAGGTAGGAACACTGAAGCTTTCTTT.

V and J are TRBV6-6 and TRBJ1-5; the D is unclear. V lost 0 bases and J 0 bases, leaving 9 bases between the germline ends. Germline lookup yields CDR1 MNHNY and CDR2 SVGAGI (reference sequence). The CDR3 has 16 residues. The chain's CDR3 is CASSYSIQYSNQPQHF. CDR3 in DNA: TGTGCCAGCAGTTACTCTATACAGTATAGCAATCAGCCCCAGCATTTT.

The chain recombines TRBV6-5 with TRBJ2-4; the match to TRBD1 covers 9 bases. The J segment lost 8 bases and the V segment lost 2 bases, leaving 7 bases of the junction unmatched. In germline, CDR1 is MNHEY, CDR2 SVGAGI. This CDR3 has 15 amino acids. The CDR3 DNA reads as TGTGCCAGCAGTTACGGACAGGGGCCCCGTTACATTCAGTACTTC. As protein: CASSYGQGPRYIQYF.

The chain recombines TRBV5-5 with TRBJ1-5; D call uncertain. The V end was cut by 1 base, the J end by 0 bases, with 2 bases between. The CDR3 loop spans 13 amino acids. Per the germline V gene, CDR1 is SGHKS and CDR2 is YYEKEE (reference sequence). The CDR3 sequence is CASSLLSNQPQHF. CDR3 bases: TGTGCCAGCAGCTTGCTTAGCAATCAGCCCCAGCATTTT.

The chain is built from TRBV30 and TRBJ1-2; perhaps TRBD1 as D (6 bases). The CDR3 runs 13 residues. CDR1 and CDR2 from the germline V gene are GTSNPN and SVGIG (reference sequence). Trimming removed 4 bases at V and 0 bases at J, with 9 bases between. DNA of the CDR3: TGTGCCTGGACGGACAGAGCTAACTATGGCTACACCTTC. Encoded protein: CAWTDRANYGYTF. Filled out from reference TRBV30 and TRBJ1-2, the complete variable domain reads SQTIHQWPATLVQPVGSPLSLECTVEGTSNPNLYWYRQAAGRGLQLLFYSVGIGQISSEVPQNLSASRPQDRQFILSSKKLLLSDSGFYLCAWTDRANYGYTFGSGTRLTVV.

The chain combines TRBV4-3 with TRBJ1-3, with D tentatively TRBD1 (6 bases). CDR3 length equals 15 residues. Germline values: CDR1 LGHNA, CDR2 YSLEER. Trimming left V 4 bases short and J 1 base short, with 11 bases between. CDR3 sequence: CASSPLTGSGNTIYF. CDR3 sequence (DNA): TGCGCCAGCAGCCCATTAACAGGGTCTGGAAACACCATATATTTT.